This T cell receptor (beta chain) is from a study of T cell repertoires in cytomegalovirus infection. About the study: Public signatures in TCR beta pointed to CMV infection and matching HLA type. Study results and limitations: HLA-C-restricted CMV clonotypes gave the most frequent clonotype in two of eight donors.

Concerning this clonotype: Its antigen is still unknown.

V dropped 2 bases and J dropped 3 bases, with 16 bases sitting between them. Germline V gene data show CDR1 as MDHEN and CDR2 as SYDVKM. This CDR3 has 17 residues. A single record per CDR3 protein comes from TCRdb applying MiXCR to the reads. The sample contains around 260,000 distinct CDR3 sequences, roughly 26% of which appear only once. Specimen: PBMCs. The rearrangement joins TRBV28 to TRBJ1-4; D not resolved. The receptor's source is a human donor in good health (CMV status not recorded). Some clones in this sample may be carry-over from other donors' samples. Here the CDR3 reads CASSLLTASWANEKLFF. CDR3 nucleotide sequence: TGTGCCAGCAGTTTACTGACCGCCTCGTGGGCTAATGAAAAACTGTTTTTT. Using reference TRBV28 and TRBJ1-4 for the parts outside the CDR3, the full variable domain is DVKVTQSSRYLVKRTGEKVFLECVQDMDHENMFWYRQDPGLGLRLIYFSYDVKMKEKGDIPEGYSVSREKKERFSLILESASTNQTSMYLCASSLLTASWANEKLFFGSGTQLSVL.